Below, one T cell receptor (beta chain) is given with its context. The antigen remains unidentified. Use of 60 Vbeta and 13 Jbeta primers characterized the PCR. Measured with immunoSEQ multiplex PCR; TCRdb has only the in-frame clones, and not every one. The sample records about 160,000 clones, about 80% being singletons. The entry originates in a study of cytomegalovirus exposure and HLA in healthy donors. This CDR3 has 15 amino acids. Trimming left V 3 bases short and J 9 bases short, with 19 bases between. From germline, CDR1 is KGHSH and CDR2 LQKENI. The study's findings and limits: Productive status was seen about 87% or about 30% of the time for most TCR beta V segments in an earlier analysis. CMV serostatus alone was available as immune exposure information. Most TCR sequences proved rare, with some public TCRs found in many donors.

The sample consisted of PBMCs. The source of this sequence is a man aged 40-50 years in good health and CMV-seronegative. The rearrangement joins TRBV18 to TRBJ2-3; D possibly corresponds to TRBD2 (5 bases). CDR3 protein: CASSPRFEGQETQYF. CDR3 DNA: TGTGCCAGCTCACCTAGATTCGAGGGCCAAGAAACGCAGTATTTT.